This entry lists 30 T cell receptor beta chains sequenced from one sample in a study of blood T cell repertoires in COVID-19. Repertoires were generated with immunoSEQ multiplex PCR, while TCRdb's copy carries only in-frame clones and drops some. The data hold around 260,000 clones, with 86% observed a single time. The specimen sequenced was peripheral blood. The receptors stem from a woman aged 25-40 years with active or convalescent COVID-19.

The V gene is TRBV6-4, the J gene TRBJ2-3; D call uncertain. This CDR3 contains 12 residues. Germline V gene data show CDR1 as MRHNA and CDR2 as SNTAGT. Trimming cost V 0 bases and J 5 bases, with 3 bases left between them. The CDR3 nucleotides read TGTGCCAGCAGTGACTCCGGAGATACGCAGTATTTT. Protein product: CASSDSGDTQYF.

The CDR3 DNA reads as TGTGCCACCAGTGATTGGGCCGGGACACCTAGCAATCAGCCCCAGCATTTT. Translation gives CATSDWAGTPSNQPQHF. This chain connects TRBV24-1 to TRBJ1-5; TRBD1 might be the D (6 bases). CDR1 is KGHDR and CDR2 is SFDVKD in the germline V gene. There are 17 residues in the CDR3. The germline V and J ends were trimmed by 2 bases and 0 bases, with 13 bases remaining between them.

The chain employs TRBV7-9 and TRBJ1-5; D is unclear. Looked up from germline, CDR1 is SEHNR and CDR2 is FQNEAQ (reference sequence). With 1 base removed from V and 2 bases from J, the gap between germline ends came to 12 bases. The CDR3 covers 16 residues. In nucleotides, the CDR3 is TGTGCCAGCAGCTTAGACGGGTTTTCGGGCAATCAGCCCCAGCATTTT. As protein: CASSLDGFSGNQPQHF. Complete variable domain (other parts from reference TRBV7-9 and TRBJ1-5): DTGVSQNPRHKITKRGQNVTFRCDPISEHNRLYWYRQTLGQGPEFLTYFQNEAQLEKSRLLSDRFSAERPKGSFSTLEIQRTEQGDSAMYLCASSLDGFSGNQPQHFGDGTRLSIL.

The chain's CDR3 is CASSVRTGGTDTQYF. CDR3 in DNA: TGTGCCAGCAGCGTGCGGACAGGGGGCACAGATACGCAGTATTTT. The chain carries TRBV9 and TRBJ2-3; 9 bases match TRBD1. From germline, CDR1 is SGDLS and CDR2 YYNGEE. J lost 1 base, V lost 2 bases, and 2 bases had no gene match. This CDR3 comprises 15 residues.

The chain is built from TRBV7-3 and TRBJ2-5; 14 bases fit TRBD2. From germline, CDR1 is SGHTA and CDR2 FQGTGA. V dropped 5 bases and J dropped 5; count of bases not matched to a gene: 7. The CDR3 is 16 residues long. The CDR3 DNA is TGTGCCAGCAGCCCTGGACTAGCGGGGGGTAGGGAGACCCAGTACTTC. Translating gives CASSPGLAGGRETQYF.

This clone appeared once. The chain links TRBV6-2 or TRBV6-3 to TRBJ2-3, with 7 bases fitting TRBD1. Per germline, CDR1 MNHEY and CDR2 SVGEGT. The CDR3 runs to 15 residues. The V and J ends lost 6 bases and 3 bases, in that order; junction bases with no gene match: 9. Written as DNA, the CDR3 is TGTGCCAGCAGCCGACAGGGCGTACTGACAGATACGCAGTATTTT. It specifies CASSRQGVLTDTQYF.

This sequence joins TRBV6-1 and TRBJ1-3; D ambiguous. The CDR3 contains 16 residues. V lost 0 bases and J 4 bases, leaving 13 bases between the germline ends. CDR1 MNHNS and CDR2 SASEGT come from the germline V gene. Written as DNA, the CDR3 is TGTGCCAGCAGTGAAGCCGGGCGAGGGAGGGGAAACACCATATATTTT. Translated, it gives CASSEAGRGRGNTIYF.

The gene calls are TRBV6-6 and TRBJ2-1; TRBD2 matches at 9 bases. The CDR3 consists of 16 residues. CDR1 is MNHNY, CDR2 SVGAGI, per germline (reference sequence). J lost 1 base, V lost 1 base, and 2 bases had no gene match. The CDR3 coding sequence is TGTGCCAGCAGTTACTTGCGGGGGGGGTCCTACAATGAGCAGTTCTTC. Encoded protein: CASSYLRGGSYNEQFF.

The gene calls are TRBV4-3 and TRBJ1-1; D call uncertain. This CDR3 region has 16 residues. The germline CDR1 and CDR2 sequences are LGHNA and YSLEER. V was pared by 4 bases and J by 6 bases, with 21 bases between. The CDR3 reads CASSRGPNLIGAEAFF. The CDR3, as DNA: TGCGCCAGCAGCCGCGGTCCGAATCTTATCGGCGCTGAAGCTTTCTTT.

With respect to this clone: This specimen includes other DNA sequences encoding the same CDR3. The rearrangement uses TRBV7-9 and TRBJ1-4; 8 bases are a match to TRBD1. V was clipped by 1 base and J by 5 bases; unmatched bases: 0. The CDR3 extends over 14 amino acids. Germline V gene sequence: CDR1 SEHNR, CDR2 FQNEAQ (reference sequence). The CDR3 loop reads CASSLGQGNEKLFF. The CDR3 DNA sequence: TGTGCCAGCAGCTTAGGACAGGGGAATGAAAAACTGTTTTTT.

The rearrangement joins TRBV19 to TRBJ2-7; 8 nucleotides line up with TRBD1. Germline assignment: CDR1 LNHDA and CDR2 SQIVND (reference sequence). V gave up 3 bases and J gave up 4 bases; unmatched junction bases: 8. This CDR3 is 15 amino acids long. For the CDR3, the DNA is TGTGCCAGTAGTATTCCCGGACAGGGTGGGTACGAGCAGTACTTC. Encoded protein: CASSIPGQGGYEQYF.

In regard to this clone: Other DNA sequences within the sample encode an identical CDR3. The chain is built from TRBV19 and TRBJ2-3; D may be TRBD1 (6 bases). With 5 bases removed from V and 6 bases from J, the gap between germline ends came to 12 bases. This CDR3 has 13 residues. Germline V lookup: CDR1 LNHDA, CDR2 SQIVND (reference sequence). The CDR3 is CASSYRVADTQYF. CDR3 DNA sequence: TGTGCCAGTAGTTACAGGGTTGCGGATACGCAGTATTTT.

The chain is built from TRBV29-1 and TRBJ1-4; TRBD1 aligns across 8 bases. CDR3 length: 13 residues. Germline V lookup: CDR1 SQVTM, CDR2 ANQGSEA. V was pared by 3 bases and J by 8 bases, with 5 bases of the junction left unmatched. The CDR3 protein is CSVESGGREKLFF. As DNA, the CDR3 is TGCAGCGTTGAGTCAGGGGGCCGAGAAAAACTGTTTTTT. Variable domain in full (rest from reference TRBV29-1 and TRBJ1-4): SAVISQKPSRDICQRGTSLTIQCQVDSQVTMMFWYRQQPGQSLTLIATANQGSEATYESGFVIDKFPISRPNLTFSTLTVSNMSPEDSSIYLCSVESGGREKLFFGSGTQLSVL.

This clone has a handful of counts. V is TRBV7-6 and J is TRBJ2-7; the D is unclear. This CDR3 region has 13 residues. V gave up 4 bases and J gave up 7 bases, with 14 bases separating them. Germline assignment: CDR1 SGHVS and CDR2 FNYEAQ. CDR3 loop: CASSSPLLEEQYF. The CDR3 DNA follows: TGTGCCAGCAGCTCCCCCCTTCTTGAGGAGCAGTACTTC. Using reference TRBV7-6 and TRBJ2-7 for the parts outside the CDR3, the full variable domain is GAGVSQSPRYKVTKRGQDVALRCDPISGHVSLYWYRQALGQGPEFLTYFNYEAQQDKSGLPNDRFSAERPEGSISTLTIQRTEQRDSAMYRCASSSPLLEEQYFGPGTRLTVT.

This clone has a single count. CDR3 coding DNA: TGTGCCAGCAGCGCCCAGACAGGGGCCACTGAAGCTTTCTTT. This gives the protein CASSAQTGATEAFF. The chain links TRBV11-3 to TRBJ1-1, with 8 bases lining up with TRBD1. In germline, CDR1 is SGHNT, CDR2 YENEEA. The CDR3 consists of 14 residues. The V gene end was trimmed by 5 bases and the J gene end by 4 bases; junction bases not matched to a gene: 6. Full variable domain (missing parts from reference TRBV11-3 and TRBJ1-1): EAGVVQSPRYKIIEKKQPVAFWCNPISGHNTLYWYLQNLGQGPELLIRYENEEAVDDSQLPKDRFSAERLKGVDSTLKIQPAELGDSAVYLCASSAQTGATEAFFGQGTRLTVV.

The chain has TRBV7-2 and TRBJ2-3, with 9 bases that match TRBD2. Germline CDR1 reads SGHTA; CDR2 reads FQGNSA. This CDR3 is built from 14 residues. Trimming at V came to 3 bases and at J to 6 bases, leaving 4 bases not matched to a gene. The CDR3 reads CASSFKSGGDTQYF. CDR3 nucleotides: TGTGCCAGCAGCTTTAAGAGCGGGGGGGATACGCAGTATTTT.

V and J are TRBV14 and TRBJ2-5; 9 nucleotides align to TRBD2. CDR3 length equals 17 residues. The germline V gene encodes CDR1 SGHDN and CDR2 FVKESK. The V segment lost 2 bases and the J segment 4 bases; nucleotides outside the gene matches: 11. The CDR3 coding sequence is TGTGCCAGCAGCCAAACTCGGAGCGGGGGGATGGGAGAGACCCAGTACTTC. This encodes CASSQTRSGGMGETQYF.

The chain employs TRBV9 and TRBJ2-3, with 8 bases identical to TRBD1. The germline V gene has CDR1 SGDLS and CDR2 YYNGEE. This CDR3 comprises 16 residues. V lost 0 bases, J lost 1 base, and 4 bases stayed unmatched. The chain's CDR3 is CASSVAGQARTDTQYF. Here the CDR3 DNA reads TGTGCCAGCAGCGTAGCGGGACAGGCACGCACAGATACGCAGTATTTT.

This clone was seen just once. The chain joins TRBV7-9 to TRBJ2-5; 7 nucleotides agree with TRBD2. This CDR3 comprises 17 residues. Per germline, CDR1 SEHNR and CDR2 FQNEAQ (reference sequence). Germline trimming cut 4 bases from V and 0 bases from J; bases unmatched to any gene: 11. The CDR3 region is CASSYRWGGEYQETQYF. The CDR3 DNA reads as TGTGCCAGCAGCTACAGGTGGGGGGGAGAGTACCAAGAGACCCAGTACTTC. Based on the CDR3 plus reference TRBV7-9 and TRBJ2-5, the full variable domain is DTGVSQNPRHKITKRGQNVTFRCDPISEHNRLYWYRQTLGQGPEFLTYFQNEAQLEKSRLLSDRFSAERPKGSFSTLEIQRTEQGDSAMYLCASSYRWGGEYQETQYFGPGTRLLVL.

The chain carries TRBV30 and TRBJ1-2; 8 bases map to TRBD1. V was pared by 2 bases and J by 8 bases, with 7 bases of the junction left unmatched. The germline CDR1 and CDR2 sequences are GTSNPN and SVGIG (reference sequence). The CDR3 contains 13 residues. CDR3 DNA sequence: TGTGCCTGGAGTCTGCAGGGGGCTGAGGGCTACACCTTC. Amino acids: CAWSLQGAEGYTF.

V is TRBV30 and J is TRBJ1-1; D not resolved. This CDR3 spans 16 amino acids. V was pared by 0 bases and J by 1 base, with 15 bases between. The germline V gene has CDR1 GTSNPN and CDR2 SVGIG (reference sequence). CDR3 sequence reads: CAWSVMGMGGNTEAFF. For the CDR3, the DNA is TGTGCCTGGAGTGTAATGGGGATGGGAGGGAACACTGAAGCTTTCTTT.

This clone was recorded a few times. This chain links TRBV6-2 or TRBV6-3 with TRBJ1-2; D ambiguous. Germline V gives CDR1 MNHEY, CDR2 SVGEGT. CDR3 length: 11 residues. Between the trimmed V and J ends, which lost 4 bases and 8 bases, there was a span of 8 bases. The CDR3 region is CASSSVAGYTF. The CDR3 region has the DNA TGTGCCAGCAGTTCGGTAGCGGGCTACACCTTC.

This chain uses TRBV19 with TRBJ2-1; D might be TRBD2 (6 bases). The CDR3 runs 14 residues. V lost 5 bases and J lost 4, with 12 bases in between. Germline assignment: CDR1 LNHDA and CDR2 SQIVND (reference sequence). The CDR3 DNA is TGTGCCAGTAGTCCACAGACTAGTTACAATGAGCAGTTCTTC. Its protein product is CASSPQTSYNEQFF.

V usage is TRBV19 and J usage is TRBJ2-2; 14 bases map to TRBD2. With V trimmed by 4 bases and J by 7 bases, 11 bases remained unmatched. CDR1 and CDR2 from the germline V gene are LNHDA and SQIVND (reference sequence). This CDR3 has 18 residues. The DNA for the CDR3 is TGTGCCAGTAGTAAACAGGCGGGACTAGCGGGGGTATTCGGGGAGCTGTTTTTT. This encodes CASSKQAGLAGVFGELFF.

CDR3 DNA: TGTGCCAGTAGTAAGGAAGACAGAGCTGAAGCTTTCTTT. Protein product: CASSKEDRAEAFF. This rearrangement joins TRBV19 to TRBJ1-1; TRBD1 might be the D (5 bases). CDR1 is LNHDA, CDR2 SQIVND, per germline (reference sequence). V dropped 4 bases and J dropped 6 bases, with 12 bases sitting between them. CDR3 length: 13 residues.

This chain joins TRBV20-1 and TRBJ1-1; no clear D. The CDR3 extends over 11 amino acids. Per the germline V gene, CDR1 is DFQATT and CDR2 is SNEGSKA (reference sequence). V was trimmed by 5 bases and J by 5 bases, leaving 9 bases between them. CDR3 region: CSADVHTEAFF. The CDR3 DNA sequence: TGCAGTGCTGATGTACATACTGAAGCTTTCTTT.

The CDR3 coding sequence is TGCGCCAGCAGCCAAGAGGGGGACAGGCCCTACGAGCAGTACTTC. It is translated as CASSQEGDRPYEQYF. The genes are TRBV4-3 and TRBJ2-7, with TRBD1 identical over 8 bases. After removal of 0 bases from V and 2 bases from J, the junction contained 3 bases not matched to a gene. Looked up from germline, CDR1 is LGHNA and CDR2 is YSLEER. The CDR3 sequence is 15 residues long.

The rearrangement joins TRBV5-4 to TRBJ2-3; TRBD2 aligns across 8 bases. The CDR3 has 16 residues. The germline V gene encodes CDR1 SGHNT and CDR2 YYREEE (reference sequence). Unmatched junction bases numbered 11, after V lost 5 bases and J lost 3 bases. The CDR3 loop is CASRQGDGGVTDTQYF. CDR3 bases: TGTGCCAGCAGGCAGGGCGACGGGGGGGTGACAGATACGCAGTATTTT. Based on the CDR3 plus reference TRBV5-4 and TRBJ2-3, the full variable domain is ETGVTQSPTHLIKTRGQQVTLRCSSQSGHNTVSWYQQALGQGPQFIFQYYREEENGRGNFPPRFSGLQFPNYSSELNVNALELDDSALYLCASRQGDGGVTDTQYFGPGTRLTVL.

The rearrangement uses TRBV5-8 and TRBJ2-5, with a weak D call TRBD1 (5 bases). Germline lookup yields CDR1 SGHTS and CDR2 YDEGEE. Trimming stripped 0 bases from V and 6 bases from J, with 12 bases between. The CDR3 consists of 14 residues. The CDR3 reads CASSLGSGRQTQYF. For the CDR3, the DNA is TGTGCCAGCAGCTTGGGGTCAGGGCGGCAGACCCAGTACTTC.

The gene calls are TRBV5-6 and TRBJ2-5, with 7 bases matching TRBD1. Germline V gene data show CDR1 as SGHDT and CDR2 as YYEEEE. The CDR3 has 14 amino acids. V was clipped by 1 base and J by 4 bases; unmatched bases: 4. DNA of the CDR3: TGTGCCAGCAGCTTGAAACAGGGGCGAGAGACCCAGTACTTC. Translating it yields CASSLKQGRETQYF.